The 22 T cell receptor beta chains reported below all come from one sample, sequenced in a study of T cell repertoires in aging, cancer and after chemotherapy. Rearranged V-D-J TRB sequences were amplified with a mixed TRB-A/B primer pool. TCRdb reprocessed the multiplex PCR reads via MiXCR and lists one record per CDR3 protein. The profile covers some 5,100 distinct CDR3 sequences, with 20% to 25% appearing a single time and 8% to 10% taken by the ten largest. TCR beta rearrangements were amplified from peripheral blood genomic DNA. Material for sequencing was blood. All receptors come from a human donor in good health. The donor label of this sample is uncertain.

This clonotype is deemed large (0.1 to 1%). The rearrangement uses TRBV29-1 and TRBJ2-3; D gene uncertain. Germline loops: CDR1 SQVTM, CDR2 ANQGSEA. The V end lost 7 bases, the J end lost 6 bases, and 17 bases lay between the germline ends. This CDR3 contains 13 residues. The CDR3 region is CSAQRWASDTQYF. The CDR3 coding sequence is TGCAGCGCCCAAAGGTGGGCCTCCGATACGCAGTATTTT.

This clonotype is medium-sized (0.01 to 0.1%) within its sample. The chain joins TRBV7-2 to TRBJ2-3; D possibly uses TRBD1 or TRBD2 (6 bases each). Germline V CDR1 and CDR2: SGHTA, FQGNSA. The ends were cut back, 7 bases at V and 3 bases at J, with 14 bases in the middle. The CDR3 contains 14 residues. CDR3 bases: TGTGCCAGCACCCTCCGAGGGGGGACAGATACGCAGTATTTT. Amino acid sequence: CASTLRGGTDTQYF. The full variable domain, its missing parts supplied by reference TRBV7-2 and TRBJ2-3, is GAGVSQSPSNKVTEKGKDVELRCDPISGHTALYWYRQSLGQGLEFLIYFQGNSAPDKSGLPSDRFSAERTGGSVSTLTIQRTQQEDSAVYLCASTLRGGTDTQYFGPGTRLTVL.

Within the sample, this clonotype is medium-sized. The rearrangement uses TRBV7-9 and TRBJ2-1; tentatively, D is TRBD1 or TRBD2 (5 bases each). CDR1 is SEHNR and CDR2 is FQNEAQ in the germline V gene (reference sequence). The CDR3 has 13 residues. V lost 3 bases to trimming and J lost 8 bases, with 11 bases between them. DNA of the CDR3: TGTGCCAGCAGCTTCCGGGGACCTTATGAGCAGTTCTTC. As protein: CASSFRGPYEQFF.

In this sample, this clonotype is medium-sized. The chain uses TRBV29-1 and TRBJ1-2; possible D gene TRBD1, 6 bases. The germline CDR1 and CDR2 sequences are SQVTM and ANQGSEA. The CDR3 contains 12 residues. The V end lost 2 bases, the J end lost 4 bases, and 8 bases lay between the germline ends. The CDR3 region is CSVEWGAYGYTF. Written as DNA, the CDR3 is TGCAGCGTTGAATGGGGGGCCTATGGCTACACCTTC.

By share of the sample, this clonotype is medium-sized. This chain connects TRBV29-1 to TRBJ2-5; D remains unclear. V lost 3 bases, J lost 5 bases, and 10 bases lay in between. CDR1 is SQVTM, CDR2 ANQGSEA, per germline. The CDR3 contains 12 residues. CDR3 in DNA: TGCAGCGTTGACCCTGACGGGGAGACCCAGTACTTC. Its translation is CSVDPDGETQYF.

This clonotype is medium-sized (0.01 to 0.1%) within its sample. The rearrangement links TRBV15 to TRBJ1-5; D might be TRBD1 (6 bases). This CDR3 region has 17 residues. Germline CDR1 LNHNV, CDR2 YYDKDF (reference sequence). V was clipped by 5 bases and J by 2 bases, with 19 bases between them. The CDR3 loop reads CATSGGKGGFGNQPQHF. The CDR3, as DNA: TGTGCCACCAGCGGGGGAAAGGGGGGGTTCGGCAATCAGCCCCAGCATTTT.

In its sample, this clonotype ranks as medium-sized. The chain combines TRBV5-4 with TRBJ2-5; D ambiguous. The V end lost 7 bases, the J end lost 1 base, and 11 bases lay between the germline ends. The CDR3 is 13 amino acids. Germline CDR1 SGHNT, CDR2 YYREEE (reference sequence). CDR3 sequence: CASHLDFQETQYF. CDR3 nucleotide sequence: TGTGCCAGCCATTTAGACTTCCAAGAGACCCAGTACTTC.

This clonotype was detected only a few times. V gene TRBV5-1 combines with J gene TRBJ1-5, with TRBD1 matching 7 bases. CDR3 size: 14 residues. Germline V gene data show CDR1 as SGHRS and CDR2 as YFSETQ. The V and J ends lost 4 bases and 4 bases, in that order; junction bases with no gene match: 5. For the CDR3, the DNA is TGCGCCAGCAGCCCAGGGGGGCGAAATCAGCCCCAGCATTTT. Amino acid sequence: CASSPGGRNQPQHF.

This clonotype is medium-sized in the sample. The V gene is TRBV19, the J gene TRBJ2-7; no definite D call. Germline loops: CDR1 LNHDA, CDR2 SQIVND (reference sequence). The ends were cut back, 1 base at V and 3 bases at J, with 7 bases in the middle. This CDR3 comprises 13 residues. CDR3 sequence: CASSIADGYEQYF. In DNA form, the CDR3 reads TGTGCCAGTAGTATAGCGGACGGCTACGAGCAGTACTTC.

This clonotype was detected ten times or more. The chain links TRBV12-3 or TRBV12-4 to TRBJ2-7; no clear D. The V gene lost 5 bases and the J gene lost 1 base, with 15 bases spanning the gap. The CDR3 contains 15 residues. CDR3 loop: CASSGSEPDSYEQYF. The CDR3 nucleotides read TGTGCCAGCAGTGGGTCCGAGCCGGATTCCTACGAGCAGTACTTC.

By share of the sample, this clonotype is medium-sized. V gene TRBV27 combines with J gene TRBJ2-1; TRBD2 matches at 10 bases. With V trimmed by 5 bases and J by 9 bases, 16 bases remained unmatched. The CDR3 is 17 residues long. Germline CDR1 is MNHEY and CDR2 is SMNVEV (reference sequence). The DNA of the CDR3 is TGTGCCAGCAGTCCCCAGTCTAGCGGGAGACTGGGTAGTGAGCAGTTCTTC. It codes for CASSPQSSGRLGSEQFF.

This clonotype is medium-sized by share. The rearrangement uses TRBV30 and TRBJ2-3, with 8 bases matching TRBD1. The junction had 1 base not matched to a gene; V was cut back by 2 bases and J by 0 bases. Germline V gives CDR1 GTSNPN, CDR2 SVGIG (reference sequence). CDR3 length: 14 amino acids. The CDR3 loop is CAWSWDRSTDTQYF. The CDR3 DNA sequence: TGTGCCTGGAGTTGGGACAGGAGCACAGATACGCAGTATTTT.

The chain joins TRBV6-4 to TRBJ2-3, with 9 bases that match TRBD2. V lost 0 bases to trimming and J lost 5 bases; unmatched junction nucleotides: 6. The CDR3 extends over 16 amino acids. The germline V gene has CDR1 MRHNA and CDR2 SNTAGT. CDR3 coding DNA: TGTGCCAGCAGTGACTCTCGCGGGGGGGCCAGAGATACGCAGTATTTT. Amino acids: CASSDSRGGARDTQYF.

In its sample, this clonotype is medium-sized. J is TRBJ1-2 and V is TRBV29-1, with D perhaps matching TRBD1 (6 bases). The ends were cut back, 4 bases at V and 8 bases at J, with 14 bases in the middle. The CDR3 extends over 12 amino acids. The germline V gene has CDR1 SQVTM and CDR2 ANQGSEA. The CDR3 sequence: CSVGDNFRGYTF. The CDR3 DNA follows: TGCAGCGTTGGGGACAACTTCCGGGGCTACACCTTC.

By sample share, this clonotype is medium-sized (0.01 to 0.1%). The V gene is TRBV18, the J gene TRBJ2-5; TRBD2 might be the D (6 bases). The V end was cut by 2 bases, the J end by 1 base, with 20 bases between. The CDR3 sequence is 18 residues long. The germline V gene encodes CDR1 KGHSH and CDR2 LQKENI. The CDR3 here is CASSPSGGNPRGQETQYF. In DNA form, the CDR3 reads TGTGCCAGCTCACCAAGTGGCGGGAACCCCAGAGGCCAAGAGACCCAGTACTTC.

By sample share, this clonotype is medium-sized. The V gene is TRBV19, the J gene TRBJ2-3, with D perhaps being TRBD1 or TRBD2 (5 bases each). This CDR3 is built from 15 residues. Trimming removed 8 bases at V and 0 bases at J, with 15 bases between. Germline V CDR1 and CDR2: LNHDA, SQIVND (reference sequence). This chain's CDR3 is CASSGLINSTDTQYF. The CDR3 DNA follows: TGTGCCAGTTCGGGGCTCATAAATAGCACAGATACGCAGTATTTT.

This clonotype was detected ten times or more. The chain has TRBV5-4 and TRBJ2-7, with 12 bases identical to TRBD2. V was pared by 0 bases and J by 7 bases, with 2 bases of the junction left unmatched. The CDR3 contains 14 residues. CDR1 is SGHNT and CDR2 is YYREEE in the germline V gene (reference sequence). This chain's CDR3 is CASSLGLAGEEQYF. CDR3 DNA sequence: TGTGCCAGCAGCTTGGGACTAGCGGGAGAGGAGCAGTACTTC.

Concerning this clonotype: A much more abundant neighbour one base away suggests this may be a read error. In DNA, the CDR3 is TGTGTCAGTAGCGGGGGCTACACTGAAGCTTTCTTT. The encoded protein is CVSSGGYTEAFF. The chain joins TRBV19 to TRBJ1-1; possibly TRBD1 for D (6 bases). The germline CDR1 and CDR2 sequences are LNHDA and SQIVND (reference sequence). The CDR3 contains 12 residues.

This clonotype was detected a few times. This sequence joins TRBV12-5 and TRBJ1-5, with D hard to call. The ends were cut back, 3 bases at V and 3 bases at J, with 6 bases in the middle. The CDR3 is made up of 13 amino acids. In germline, CDR1 is LGHNT, CDR2 FRNRAP. CDR3 nucleotide sequence: TGTGCTAGTGGTTTATCGGTCAATCAGCCCCAGCATTTT. It is translated as CASGLSVNQPQHF.

V and J are TRBV20-1 and TRBJ1-5, with D perhaps matching TRBD1 (5 bases). This CDR3 has 15 residues. V gave up 0 bases and J gave up 9 bases, with 18 bases separating them. CDR1 DFQATT and CDR2 SNEGSKA come from the germline V gene (reference sequence). The CDR3 here is CSARDETGTVGPQHF. The CDR3 DNA reads as TGCAGTGCTAGAGATGAAACAGGTACAGTTGGGCCCCAGCATTTT.

J is TRBJ1-2 and V is TRBV11-2; no reliable D call. The germline V gene has CDR1 SGHAT and CDR2 FQNNGV. The CDR3 sequence is 13 residues long. V lost 1 base to trimming and J lost 6 bases, with 9 bases between them. This CDR3 is CASSLVGGNGYTF. In nucleotides, the CDR3 is TGTGCCAGCAGCTTAGTGGGCGGGAATGGCTACACCTTC.

By share of the sample, this clonotype is medium-sized. J is TRBJ2-7 and V is TRBV27, with 8 nucleotides matching TRBD1. V trimming: 5 bases; J trimming: 5 bases; junction bases outside the gene matches: 5. Germline CDR1 reads MNHEY; CDR2 reads SMNVEV (reference sequence). This CDR3 spans 13 amino acids. The CDR3 sequence: CASSLLGQDEQYF. Written as DNA, the CDR3 is TGTGCCAGCAGTCTCCTGGGACAGGACGAGCAGTACTTC.